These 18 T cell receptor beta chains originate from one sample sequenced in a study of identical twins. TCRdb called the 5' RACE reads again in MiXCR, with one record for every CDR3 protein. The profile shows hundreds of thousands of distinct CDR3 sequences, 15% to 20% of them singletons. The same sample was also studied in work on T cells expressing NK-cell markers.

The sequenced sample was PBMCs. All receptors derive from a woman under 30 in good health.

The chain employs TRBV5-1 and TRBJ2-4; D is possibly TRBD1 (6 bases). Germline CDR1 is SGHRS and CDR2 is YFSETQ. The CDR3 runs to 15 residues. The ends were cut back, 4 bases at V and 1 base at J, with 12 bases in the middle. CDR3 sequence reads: CASSPTGMAKNIQYF. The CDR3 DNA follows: TGCGCCAGCAGCCCGACAGGCATGGCCAAAAACATTCAGTACTTC.

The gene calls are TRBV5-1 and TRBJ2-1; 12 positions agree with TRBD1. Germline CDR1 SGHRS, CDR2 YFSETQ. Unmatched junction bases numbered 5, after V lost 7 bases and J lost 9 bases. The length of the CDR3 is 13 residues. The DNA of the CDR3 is TGCGCCAGCGACGGGACAGGGGGCACTGAGCAGTTCTTC. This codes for CASDGTGGTEQFF. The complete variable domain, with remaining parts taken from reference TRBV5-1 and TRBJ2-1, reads KAGVTQTPRYLIKTRGQQVTLSCSPISGHRSVSWYQQTPGQGLQFLFEYFSETQRNKGNFPGRFSGRQFSNSRSEMNVSTLELGDSALYLCASDGTGGTEQFFGPGTRLTVL.

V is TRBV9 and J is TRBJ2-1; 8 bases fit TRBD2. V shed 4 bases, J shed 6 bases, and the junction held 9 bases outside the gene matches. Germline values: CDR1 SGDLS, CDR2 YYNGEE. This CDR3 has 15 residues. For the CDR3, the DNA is TGTGCCAGCAGCCTAATGGGACTAGAAGCCAATGAGCAGTTCTTC. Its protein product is CASSLMGLEANEQFF.

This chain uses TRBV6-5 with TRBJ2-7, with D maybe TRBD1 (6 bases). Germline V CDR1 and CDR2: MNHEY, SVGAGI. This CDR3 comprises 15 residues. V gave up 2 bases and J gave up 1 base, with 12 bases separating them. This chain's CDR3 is CASSYGQGLSYEQYF. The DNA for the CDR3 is TGTGCCAGCAGTTACGGTCAGGGGCTTTCCTACGAGCAGTACTTC.

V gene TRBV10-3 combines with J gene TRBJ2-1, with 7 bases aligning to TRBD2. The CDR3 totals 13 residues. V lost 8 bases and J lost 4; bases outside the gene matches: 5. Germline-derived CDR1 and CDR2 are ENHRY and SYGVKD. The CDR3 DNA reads TGTGCCATCTCCAGCGGGGAGTACAATGAGCAGTTCTTC. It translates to CAISSGEYNEQFF.

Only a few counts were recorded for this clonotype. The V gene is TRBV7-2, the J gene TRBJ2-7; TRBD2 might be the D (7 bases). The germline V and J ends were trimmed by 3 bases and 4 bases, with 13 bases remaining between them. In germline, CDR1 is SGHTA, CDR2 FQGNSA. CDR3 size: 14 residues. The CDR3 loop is CASSFGGGLYEQYF. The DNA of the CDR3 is TGTGCCAGCAGCTTCGGCGGGGGCCTTTACGAGCAGTACTTC.

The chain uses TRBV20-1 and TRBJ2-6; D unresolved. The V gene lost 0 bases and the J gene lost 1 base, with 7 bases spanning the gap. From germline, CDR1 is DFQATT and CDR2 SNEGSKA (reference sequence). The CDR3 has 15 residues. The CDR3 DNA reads TGCAGTGCTAGAGATAAAAAGTCTGGGGCCAACGTCCTGACTTTC. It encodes CSARDKKSGANVLTF.

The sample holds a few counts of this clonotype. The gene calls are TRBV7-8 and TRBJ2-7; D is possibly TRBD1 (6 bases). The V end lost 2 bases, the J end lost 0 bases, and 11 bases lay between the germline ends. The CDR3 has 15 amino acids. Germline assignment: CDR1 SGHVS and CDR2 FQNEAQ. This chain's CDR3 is CASSLYLGGSYEQYF. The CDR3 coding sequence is TGTGCCAGCAGCTTATACCTAGGGGGCTCCTACGAGCAGTACTTC. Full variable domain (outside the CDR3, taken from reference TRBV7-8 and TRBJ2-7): GAGVSQSPRYKVAKRGQDVALRCDPISGHVSLFWYQQALGQGPEFLTYFQNEAQLDKSGLPSDRFFAERPEGSVSTLKIQRTQQEDSAVYLCASSLYLGGSYEQYFGPGTRLTVT.

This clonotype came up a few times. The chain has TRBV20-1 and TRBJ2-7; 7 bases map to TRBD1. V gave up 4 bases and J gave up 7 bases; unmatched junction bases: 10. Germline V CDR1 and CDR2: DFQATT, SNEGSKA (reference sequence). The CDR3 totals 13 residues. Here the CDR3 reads CSANGRGTWEQYF. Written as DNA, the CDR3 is TGCAGTGCTAATGGCAGGGGGACGTGGGAGCAGTACTTC.

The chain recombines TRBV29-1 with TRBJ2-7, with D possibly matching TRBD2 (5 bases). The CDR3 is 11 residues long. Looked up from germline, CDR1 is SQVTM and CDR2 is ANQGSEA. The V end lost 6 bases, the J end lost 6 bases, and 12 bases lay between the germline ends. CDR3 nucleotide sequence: TGCAGCGTCGGGATTCTCTCCGAGCAGTACTTC. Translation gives CSVGILSEQYF.

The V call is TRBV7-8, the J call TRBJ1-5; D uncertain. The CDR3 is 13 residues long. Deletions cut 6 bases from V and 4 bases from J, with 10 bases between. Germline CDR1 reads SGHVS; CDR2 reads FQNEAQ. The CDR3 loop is CASRGWVNQPQHF. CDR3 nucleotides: TGTGCCAGCAGGGGGTGGGTGAATCAGCCCCAGCATTTT.

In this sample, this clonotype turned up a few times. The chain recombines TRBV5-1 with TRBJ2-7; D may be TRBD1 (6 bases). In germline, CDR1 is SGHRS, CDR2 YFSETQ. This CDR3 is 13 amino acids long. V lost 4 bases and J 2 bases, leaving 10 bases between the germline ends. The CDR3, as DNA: TGCGCCAGCAGCGAAGGACAGACCTACGAGCAGTACTTC. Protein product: CASSEGQTYEQYF.

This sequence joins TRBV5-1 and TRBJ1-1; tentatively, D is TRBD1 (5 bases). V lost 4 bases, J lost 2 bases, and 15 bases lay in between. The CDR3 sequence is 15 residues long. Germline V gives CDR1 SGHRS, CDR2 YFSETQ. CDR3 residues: CASSTLGTANTEAFF. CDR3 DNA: TGCGCCAGCAGCACCCTCGGGACGGCTAACACTGAAGCTTTCTTT.

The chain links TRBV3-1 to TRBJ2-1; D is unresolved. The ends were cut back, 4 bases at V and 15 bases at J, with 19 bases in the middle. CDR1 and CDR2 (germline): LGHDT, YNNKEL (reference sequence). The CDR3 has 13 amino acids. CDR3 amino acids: CASSLTSPFGLFF. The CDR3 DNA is TGTGCCAGCAGCCTGACGTCTCCTTTCGGGCTGTTCTTC.

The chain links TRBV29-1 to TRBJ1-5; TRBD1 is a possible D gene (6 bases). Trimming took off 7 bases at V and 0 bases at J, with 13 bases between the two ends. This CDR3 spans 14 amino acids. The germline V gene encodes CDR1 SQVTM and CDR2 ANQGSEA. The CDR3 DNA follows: TGCAGCGCCGCGGACAGCTATAGCAATCAGCCCCAGCATTTT. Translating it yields CSAADSYSNQPQHF.

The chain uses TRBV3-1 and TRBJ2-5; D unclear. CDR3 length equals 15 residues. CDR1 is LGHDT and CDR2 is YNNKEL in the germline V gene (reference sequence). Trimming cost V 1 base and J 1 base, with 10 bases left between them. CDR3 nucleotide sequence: TGTGCCAGCAGCCAAGGGGCGGCGCCCCAAGAGACCCAGTACTTC. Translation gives CASSQGAAPQETQYF.

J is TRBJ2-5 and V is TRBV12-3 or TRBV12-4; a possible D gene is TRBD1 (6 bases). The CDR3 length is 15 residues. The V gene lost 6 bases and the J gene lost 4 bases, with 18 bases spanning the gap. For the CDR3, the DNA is TGTGCCAGCAGAACCGGGGCAGAACAGGGAGAGACCCAGTACTTC. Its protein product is CASRTGAEQGETQYF.

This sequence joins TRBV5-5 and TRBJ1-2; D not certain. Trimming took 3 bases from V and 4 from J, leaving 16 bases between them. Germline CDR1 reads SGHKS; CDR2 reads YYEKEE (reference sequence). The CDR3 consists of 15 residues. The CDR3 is CASSSDLGPFYGYTF. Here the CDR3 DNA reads TGTGCCAGCAGCTCTGACCTCGGACCGTTCTATGGCTACACCTTC. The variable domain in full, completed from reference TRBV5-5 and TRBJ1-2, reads DAGVTQSPTHLIKTRGQQVTLRCSPISGHKSVSWYQQVLGQGPQFIFQYYEKEERGRGNFPDRFSARQFPNYSSELNVNALLLGDSALYLCASSSDLGPFYGYTFGSGTRLTVV.